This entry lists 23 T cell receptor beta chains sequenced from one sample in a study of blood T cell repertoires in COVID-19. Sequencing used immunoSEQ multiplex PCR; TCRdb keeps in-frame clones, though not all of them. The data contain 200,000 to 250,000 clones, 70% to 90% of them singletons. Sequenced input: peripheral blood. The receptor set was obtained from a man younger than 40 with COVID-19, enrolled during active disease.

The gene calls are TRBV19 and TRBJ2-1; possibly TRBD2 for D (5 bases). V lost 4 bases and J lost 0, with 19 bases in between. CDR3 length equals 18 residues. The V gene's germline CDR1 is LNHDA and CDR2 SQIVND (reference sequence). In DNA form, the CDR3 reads TGTGCCAGTAGTACTCGCACGGGATGGCGGAGCTCCTACAATGAGCAGTTCTTC. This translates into CASSTRTGWRSSYNEQFF.

This CDR3 is CASSPPDRGDQPQHF. Written as DNA, the CDR3 is TGTGCCAGCAGCCCACCGGACAGGGGGGATCAGCCCCAGCATTTT. The genes are TRBV7-2 and TRBJ1-5, with 10 bases lining up with TRBD1. This CDR3 is built from 15 residues. Germline values: CDR1 SGHTA, CDR2 FQGNSA. V lost 5 bases, J lost 5 bases, and 6 bases stayed unmatched.

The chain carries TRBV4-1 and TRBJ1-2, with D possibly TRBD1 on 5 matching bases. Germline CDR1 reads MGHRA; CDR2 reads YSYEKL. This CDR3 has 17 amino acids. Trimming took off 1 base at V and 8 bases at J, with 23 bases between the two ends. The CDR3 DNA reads TGCGCCAGCAGCCAAGGGCCGGGACTGAGTTCCTTCGAGGGCTACACCTTC. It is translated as CASSQGPGLSSFEGYTF.

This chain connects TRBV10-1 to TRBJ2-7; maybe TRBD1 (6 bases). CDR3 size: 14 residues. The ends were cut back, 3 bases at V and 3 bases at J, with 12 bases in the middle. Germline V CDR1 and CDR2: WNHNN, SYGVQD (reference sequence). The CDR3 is CASSERQDNYEQYF. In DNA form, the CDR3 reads TGCGCCAGCAGTGAAAGACAGGACAACTACGAGCAGTACTTC.

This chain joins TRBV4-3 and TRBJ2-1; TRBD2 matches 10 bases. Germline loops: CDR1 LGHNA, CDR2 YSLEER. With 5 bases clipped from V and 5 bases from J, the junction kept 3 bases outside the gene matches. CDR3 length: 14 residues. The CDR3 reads CASSTSGDNNEQFF. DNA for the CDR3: TGCGCCAGCAGCACTAGCGGGGACAACAATGAGCAGTTCTTC.

CDR3 protein: CASSQYGETVEAFF. CDR3 nucleotides: TGTGCCAGCAGCCAATATGGTGAGACAGTTGAAGCTTTCTTT. The chain recombines TRBV3-1 (or the pseudogene TRBV3-2) with TRBJ1-1; a weak D match, TRBD1 (5 bases). Trimming removed 2 bases from V and 7 bases from J, with 14 bases in between. Germline CDR1 is LGHDT and CDR2 is YNNKEL (reference sequence). The CDR3 contains 14 residues.

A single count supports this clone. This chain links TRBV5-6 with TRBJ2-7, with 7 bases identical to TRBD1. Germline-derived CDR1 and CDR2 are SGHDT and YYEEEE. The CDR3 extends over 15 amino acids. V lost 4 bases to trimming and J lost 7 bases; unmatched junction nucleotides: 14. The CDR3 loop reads CASSHPQGVFGEQYF. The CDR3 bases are TGTGCCAGCAGCCACCCCCAGGGGGTTTTTGGGGAGCAGTACTTC.

The CDR3 here is CASSLAASGGAGELFF. For the CDR3, the DNA is TGCGCCAGCAGCTTGGCAGCTAGCGGGGGGGCCGGGGAGCTGTTTTTT. J is TRBJ2-2 and V is TRBV5-1; 12 positions agree with TRBD2. This CDR3 has 16 amino acids. The germline CDR1 and CDR2 sequences are SGHRS and YFSETQ. V lost 0 bases, J lost 6 bases, and 3 bases stayed unmatched.

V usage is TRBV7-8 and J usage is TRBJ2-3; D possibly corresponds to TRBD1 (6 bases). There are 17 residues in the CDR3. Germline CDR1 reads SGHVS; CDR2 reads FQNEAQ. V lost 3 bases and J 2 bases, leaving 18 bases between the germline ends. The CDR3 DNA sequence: TGTGCCAGCAGCTTGGGGGCAGGGTTTAGTTACACAGATACGCAGTATTTT. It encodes CASSLGAGFSYTDTQYF.

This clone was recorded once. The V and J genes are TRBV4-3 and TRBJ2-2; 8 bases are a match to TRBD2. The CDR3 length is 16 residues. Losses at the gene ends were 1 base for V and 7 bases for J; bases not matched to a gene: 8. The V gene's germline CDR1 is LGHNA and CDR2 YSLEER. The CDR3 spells CASSQGLREGGGELFF. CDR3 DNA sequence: TGCGCCAGCAGCCAAGGATTACGGGAGGGAGGCGGGGAGCTGTTTTTT.

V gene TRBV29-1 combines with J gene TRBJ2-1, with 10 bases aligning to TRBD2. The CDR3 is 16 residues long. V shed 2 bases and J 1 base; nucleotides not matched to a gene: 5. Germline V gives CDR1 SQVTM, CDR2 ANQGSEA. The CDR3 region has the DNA TGCAGCGTTGAACCCGGGACTAGCGAATCCTACAATGAGCAGTTCTTC. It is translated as CSVEPGTSESYNEQFF.

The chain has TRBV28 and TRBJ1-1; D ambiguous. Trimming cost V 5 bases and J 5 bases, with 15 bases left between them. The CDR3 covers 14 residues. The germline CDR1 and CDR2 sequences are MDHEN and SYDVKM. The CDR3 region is CASSPRRVGTEAFF. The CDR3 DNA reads TGTGCCAGCAGTCCCCGGAGGGTAGGGACTGAAGCTTTCTTT. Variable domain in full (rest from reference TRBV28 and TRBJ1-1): DVKVTQSSRYLVKRTGEKVFLECVQDMDHENMFWYRQDPGLGLRLIYFSYDVKMKEKGDIPEGYSVSREKKERFSLILESASTNQTSMYLCASSPRRVGTEAFFGQGTRLTVV.

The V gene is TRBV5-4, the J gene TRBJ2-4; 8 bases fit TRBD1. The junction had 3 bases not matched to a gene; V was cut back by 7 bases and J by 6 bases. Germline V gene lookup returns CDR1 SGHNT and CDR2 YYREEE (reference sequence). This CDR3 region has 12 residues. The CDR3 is CASGQGANIQYF. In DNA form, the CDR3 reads TGTGCCAGCGGTCAGGGGGCAAACATTCAGTACTTC.

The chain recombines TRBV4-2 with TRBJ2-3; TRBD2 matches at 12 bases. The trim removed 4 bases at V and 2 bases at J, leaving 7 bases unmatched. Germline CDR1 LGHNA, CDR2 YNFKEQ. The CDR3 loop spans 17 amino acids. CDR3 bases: TGTGCCAGCAGCCGTAGACTAGCGGGAGAATACACAGATACGCAGTATTTT. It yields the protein CASSRRLAGEYTDTQYF.

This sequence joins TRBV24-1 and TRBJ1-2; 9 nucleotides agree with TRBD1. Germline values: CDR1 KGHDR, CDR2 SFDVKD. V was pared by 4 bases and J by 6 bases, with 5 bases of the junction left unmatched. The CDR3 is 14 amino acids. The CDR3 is CATSDQRTGDGYTF. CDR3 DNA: TGTGCCACCAGTGACCAGCGGACAGGGGATGGCTACACCTTC.

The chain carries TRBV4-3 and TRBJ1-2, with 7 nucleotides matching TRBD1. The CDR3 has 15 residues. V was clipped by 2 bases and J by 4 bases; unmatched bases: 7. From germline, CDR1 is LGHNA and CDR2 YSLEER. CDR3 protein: CASSQQGDMGYGYTF. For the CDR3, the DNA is TGCGCCAGCAGCCAACAGGGGGACATGGGCTATGGCTACACCTTC.

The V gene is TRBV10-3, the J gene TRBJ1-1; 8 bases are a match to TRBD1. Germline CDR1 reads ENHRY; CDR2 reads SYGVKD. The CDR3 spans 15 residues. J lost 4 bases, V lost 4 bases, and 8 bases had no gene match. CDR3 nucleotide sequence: TGTGCCATCAGTGGGCCCAGGGGGCAAGGCACTGAAGCTTTCTTT. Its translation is CAISGPRGQGTEAFF.

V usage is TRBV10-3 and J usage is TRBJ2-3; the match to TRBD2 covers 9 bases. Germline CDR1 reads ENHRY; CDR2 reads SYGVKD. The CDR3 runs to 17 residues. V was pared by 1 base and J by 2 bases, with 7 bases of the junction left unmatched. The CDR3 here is CAISEYSGGPNTDTQYF. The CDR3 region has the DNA TGTGCCATCAGTGAGTACAGCGGGGGGCCCAACACAGATACGCAGTATTTT.

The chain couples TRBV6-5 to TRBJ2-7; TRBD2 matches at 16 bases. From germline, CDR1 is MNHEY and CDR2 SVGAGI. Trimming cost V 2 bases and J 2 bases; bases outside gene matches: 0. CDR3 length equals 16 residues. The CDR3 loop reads CASSYGTSGGAYEQYF. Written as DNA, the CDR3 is TGTGCCAGCAGTTACGGGACTAGCGGGGGGGCCTACGAGCAGTACTTC.

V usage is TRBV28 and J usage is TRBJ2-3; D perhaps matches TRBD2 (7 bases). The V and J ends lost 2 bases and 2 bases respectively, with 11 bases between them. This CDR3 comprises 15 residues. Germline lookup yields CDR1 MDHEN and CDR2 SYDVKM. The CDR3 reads CASSLGGALTDTQYF. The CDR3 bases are TGTGCCAGCAGTTTAGGGGGGGCCCTCACAGATACGCAGTATTTT.

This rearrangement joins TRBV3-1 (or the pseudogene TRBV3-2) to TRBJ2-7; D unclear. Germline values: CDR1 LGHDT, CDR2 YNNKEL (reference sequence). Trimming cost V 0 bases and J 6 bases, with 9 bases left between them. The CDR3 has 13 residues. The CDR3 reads CASSQEWRREQYF. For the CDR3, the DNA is TGTGCCAGCAGCCAAGAGTGGAGACGCGAGCAGTACTTC.

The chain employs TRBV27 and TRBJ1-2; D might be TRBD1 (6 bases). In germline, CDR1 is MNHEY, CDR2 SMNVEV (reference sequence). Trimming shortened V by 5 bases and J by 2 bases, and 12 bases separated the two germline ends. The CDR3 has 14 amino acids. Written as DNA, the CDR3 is TGTGCCAGCAGTCGGCAGGGGCAAAACTATGGCTACACCTTC. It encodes CASSRQGQNYGYTF.

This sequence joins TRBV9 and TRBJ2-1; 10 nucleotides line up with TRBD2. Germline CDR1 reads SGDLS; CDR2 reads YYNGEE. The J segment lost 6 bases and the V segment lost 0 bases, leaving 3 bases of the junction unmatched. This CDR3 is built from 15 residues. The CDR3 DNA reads TGTGCCAGCAGCGTAGACCAGCGGGAGGGCAATGAGCAGTTCTTC. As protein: CASSVDQREGNEQFF.